The text below deals with one TCR beta chain. Its antigen is still unknown. Trimming removed 4 bases at V and 1 base at J, with 14 bases between. The CDR3 has 15 amino acids. CDR1 is LGHDT and CDR2 is YNNKEL in the germline V gene (reference sequence). Time point: persistent/refractory GD, antithyroid drugs over 5 years with positive TRAb. Scientists built the TCR library using RNA that was extracted from PBMCs. This sample is drawn from a study of regulatory T cells in long-lasting Graves disease. Findings of the study overall: Gene preferences differed: TRBV28, TRBJ1-2, TRBJ2-5 in persistent cases.

For TCR beta, libraries came from iRepertoire HTBI primers and Arm-PCR of CDR3 regions. A single record per CDR3 protein comes from TCRdb applying MiXCR to the multiplex PCR reads. The sample includes about 430,000 distinct CDR3 sequences, around 20% of them seen just once. The TCR originated in a female donor with Graves disease. The input for sequencing was peripheral blood mononuclear cells (PBMCs), taken when the disease was refractory, from a patient treated with antithyroid drugs. V and J are TRBV3-1 and TRBJ2-7; D remains unclear. CDR3 in DNA: TGTGCCAGCAGCCCTGCGCCCAAACCATCCTACGAGCAGTACTTC. It codes for CASSPAPKPSYEQYF.